The 14 T cell receptor beta chains listed next were all sequenced from one sample in a study of cytomegalovirus exposure and HLA in healthy donors. PCR involved 60 Vbeta and 13 Jbeta primers. Here immunoSEQ multiplex PCR was the method, and the copy in TCRdb shows in-frame clones only, minus some. Its listing shows about 96,000 clones. Sequencing was carried out using PBMCs. These TCRs come from a woman aged 25 to 39 in good health and CMV-seronegative.

The chain uses TRBV6-1 and TRBJ1-1; TRBD1 aligns across 10 bases. Per the germline V gene, CDR1 is MNHNS and CDR2 is SASEGT. J lost 4 bases, V lost 4 bases, and 6 bases had no gene match. This CDR3 comprises 15 residues. In DNA form, the CDR3 reads TGTGCCAGCAGTGTTATCTGGACAGGGGGCACTGAAGCTTTCTTT. Encoded protein: CASSVIWTGGTEAFF.

The rearrangement links TRBV11-1 to TRBJ2-7; TRBD2 aligns across 11 bases. Germline assignment: CDR1 SGHAT and CDR2 FQDESV (reference sequence). V shed 4 bases and J 3 bases; nucleotides not matched to a gene: 5. CDR3 length equals 15 residues. CDR3: CASSSGLAESYEQYF. The CDR3 DNA reads TGTGCCAGCAGCTCGGGACTAGCGGAGAGCTACGAGCAGTACTTC.

The genes are TRBV13 and TRBJ2-1; D possibly corresponds to TRBD2 (7 bases). CDR1 PRHDT and CDR2 FYEKMQ come from the germline V gene (reference sequence). CDR3 size: 17 residues. Trimming took off 0 bases at V and 6 bases at J, with 18 bases between the two ends. The CDR3 loop is CASSLGRRGRLGNEQFF. The CDR3 DNA follows: TGTGCCAGCAGCTTAGGCCGGCGGGGGCGTCTGGGCAATGAGCAGTTCTTC. Supplemented by reference TRBV13 and TRBJ2-1, the full variable domain reads AAGVIQSPRHLIKEKRETATLKCYPIPRHDTVYWYQQGPGQDPQFLISFYEKMQSDKGSIPDRFSAQQFSDYHSELNMSSLELGDSALYFCASSLGRRGRLGNEQFFGPGTRLTVL.

The chain couples TRBV6-1 to TRBJ1-4; the match to TRBD1 covers 7 bases. J lost 4 bases, V lost 4 bases, and 0 bases had no gene match. CDR3 length equals 13 residues. CDR1 and CDR2 (germline): MNHNS, SASEGT. The CDR3 sequence is CASSGDSNEKLFF. CDR3 DNA: TGTGCCAGCAGTGGGGACAGTAATGAAAAACTGTTTTTT.

V gene TRBV10-2 combines with J gene TRBJ2-3; D not resolved. V dropped 7 bases and J dropped 2 bases, with 19 bases sitting between them. The CDR3 length is 16 residues. The germline gives CDR1 WSHSY, CDR2 SAAADI. The chain's CDR3 is CASNSDFQRTTDTQYF. CDR3 coding DNA: TGCGCCAGCAACTCAGATTTCCAGCGAACCACAGATACGCAGTATTTT.

The chain employs TRBV10-1 and TRBJ2-5, with D possibly TRBD1 on 6 matching bases. The ends were cut back, 6 bases at V and 1 base at J, with 9 bases in the middle. The germline V gene has CDR1 WNHNN and CDR2 SYGVQD (reference sequence). The CDR3 loop spans 13 amino acids. The CDR3 DNA reads TGCGCCAGCAGCCGGACAGTCCAAGAGACCCAGTACTTC. Translated, it gives CASSRTVQETQYF.

The chain couples TRBV19 to TRBJ2-1; a possible D gene is TRBD2 (6 bases). Germline CDR1 and CDR2: LNHDA and SQIVND (reference sequence). The CDR3 is 13 residues long. With 5 bases removed from V and 7 bases from J, the gap between germline ends came to 12 bases. CDR3 coding DNA: TGTGCCAGTAGTCAACTAGCTGCGAATGAGCAGTTCTTC. This encodes CASSQLAANEQFF. The variable domain in full, with the rest retrieved from reference TRBV19 and TRBJ2-1, is DGGITQSPKYLFRKEGQNVTLSCEQNLNHDAMYWYRQDPGQGLRLIYYSQIVNDFQKGDIAEGYSVSREKKESFPLTVTSAQKNPTAFYLCASSQLAANEQFFGPGTRLTVL.

This chain joins TRBV6-5 and TRBJ1-4, with 8 positions matching TRBD1. Trimming removed 6 bases from V and 4 bases from J; junction bases left unmatched: 1. Per the germline V gene, CDR1 is MNHEY and CDR2 is SVGAGI. CDR3 length: 13 amino acids. CDR3 region: CASRDRDNEKLFF. The CDR3 DNA sequence: TGTGCCAGCAGGGACAGGGATAATGAAAAACTGTTTTTT.

This chain links TRBV30 with TRBJ2-2, with D hard to call. The germline gives CDR1 GTSNPN, CDR2 SVGIG (reference sequence). The CDR3 has 14 amino acids. Trimming shortened V by 1 base and J by 4 bases, and 10 bases separated the two germline ends. CDR3 in DNA: TGTGCCTGGAGTGGTTCACACATCACCGGGGAGCTGTTTTTT. It codes for CAWSGSHITGELFF.

This clone is deemed medium-sized (0.01 to 0.1%) by its frequency. This chain connects TRBV7-9 to TRBJ1-5; 9 bases line up with TRBD1. CDR3 size: 18 residues. Germline V gives CDR1 SEHNR, CDR2 FQNEAQ (reference sequence). With V trimmed by 3 bases and J by 6 bases, 15 bases remained unmatched. The CDR3 nucleotides read TGTGCCAGCAGCTTTGGGGCCCTCGGACAGGGGTCCGGTCAGCCCCAGCATTTT. Translation: CASSFGALGQGSGQPQHF.

The chain employs TRBV6-1 and TRBJ2-7; 9 bases are a match to TRBD2. The CDR3 sequence is 16 residues long. Trimming cost V 2 bases and J 4 bases; bases outside gene matches: 9. Germline assignment: CDR1 MNHNS and CDR2 SASEGT. The CDR3 is CASSEPSSGGLYEQYF. DNA of the CDR3: TGTGCCAGCAGTGAACCATCGAGCGGGGGGTTATACGAGCAGTACTTC.

V and J are TRBV19 and TRBJ1-5; 12 bases align to TRBD1. Germline V gene sequence: CDR1 LNHDA, CDR2 SQIVND (reference sequence). The CDR3 length is 16 residues. Trimming removed 3 bases from V and 7 bases from J; junction bases left unmatched: 7. For the CDR3, the DNA is TGTGCCAGTAGTATCGGGACAGGGGGCGCGGGGCAGCCCCAGCATTTT. Translating gives CASSIGTGGAGQPQHF.

V usage is TRBV2 and J usage is TRBJ2-7; D might be TRBD1 (6 bases). CDR1 SNHLY and CDR2 FYNNEI come from the germline V gene. Trimming removed 11 bases from V and 7 bases from J, with 18 bases in between. The CDR3 loop spans 12 amino acids. CDR3 in amino acids: CAASVRGEEQYF. In nucleotides, the CDR3 is TGTGCCGCCTCCGTCAGGGGAGAGGAGCAGTACTTC.

The genes are TRBV5-1 and TRBJ2-5; no firm D call. Trimming took off 2 bases at V and 4 bases at J, with 3 bases between the two ends. Germline values: CDR1 SGHRS, CDR2 YFSETQ. The CDR3 consists of 11 residues. The CDR3 sequence: CASSFSETQYF. The CDR3 coding sequence is TGCGCCAGCAGCTTCTCAGAGACCCAGTACTTC.